This entry lists 20 T cell receptor beta chains sequenced from one sample in a study of shared clonotypes between healthy human individuals. CD45RO negativity and positive selection for CCR7 defined naive CD8 cells, a population that excluded terminally differentiated effector memory CD45RA+ cells. Sequencing used immunoSEQ multiplex PCR; TCRdb keeps in-frame clones, though not all of them. The sample has approximately 2,000,000 clones, roughly 93% seen once. Sequenced: naive CD8+ T cells from PBMCs. Receptor source: a man aged 18 to 30 in good health. Some clones in this sample may be carry-over from other donors' samples.

The chain combines TRBV2 with TRBJ1-2; D gene uncertain. Germline V lookup: CDR1 SNHLY, CDR2 FYNNEI. The V end was cut by 2 bases, the J end by 3 bases, with 13 bases between. This CDR3 spans 15 amino acids. CDR3 bases: TGTGCCAGCAGTGAATGGAAGGCGGATTACTATGGCTACACCTTC. It is translated as CASSEWKADYYGYTF.

The rearrangement links TRBV21-1 to TRBJ2-3; no DNA check was done on the table's D call, TRBD2. TRBV21-1 is a pseudogene locus. This CDR3 has 16 residues. DNA of the CDR3: TGTGCCAGCAGCAAAACGGAGCGGGAGGGCACAGATACGCAGTATTTT. It encodes CASSKTEREGTDTQYF.

Concerning this clone itself: In the same sample, other DNA sequences code for this CDR3. The chain uses TRBV18 and TRBJ2-7; 9 bases agree with TRBD2. There are 15 residues in the CDR3. Germline lookup yields CDR1 KGHSH and CDR2 LQKENI. V trimming: 2 bases; J trimming: 2 bases; junction bases outside the gene matches: 4. The CDR3 spells CASSPGLAGTYEQYF. Here the CDR3 DNA reads TGTGCCAGCTCACCAGGGCTAGCGGGGACCTACGAGCAGTACTTC. The full variable domain, rest sourced from reference TRBV18 and TRBJ2-7, is NAGVMQNPRHLVRRRGQEARLRCSPMKGHSHVYWYRQLPEEGLKFMVYLQKENIIDESGMPKERFSAEFPKEGPSILRIQQVVRGDSAAYFCASSPGLAGTYEQYFGPGTRLTVT.

This chain links TRBV4-2 with TRBJ2-7, with a weak D call TRBD1 (8 bases). The CDR3 loop spans 14 amino acids. Germline CDR1 reads LGHNA; CDR2 reads YNFKEQ. V lost 6 bases and J lost 2, with 14 bases in between. The CDR3 nucleotides are TGTGCCAGCAGAATACAGGGGGGGGCCTACGAGCAGTACTTC. Its translation is CASRIQGGAYEQYF.

The chain recombines TRBV28 with TRBJ2-5, with D perhaps matching TRBD1 (5 bases). The CDR3 has 14 residues. CDR1 is MDHEN and CDR2 is SYDVKM in the germline V gene. Trimming pared 8 bases from V and 2 bases from J, leaving 15 bases between. CDR3 DNA sequence: TGTGCCAGCGGATTTATGACAGCACAAGAGACCCAGTACTTC. Amino acids: CASGFMTAQETQYF.

V gene TRBV19 combines with J gene TRBJ2-1; 8 nucleotides agree with TRBD2. The V gene's germline CDR1 is LNHDA and CDR2 SQIVND (reference sequence). J gave up 6 bases and V 6 bases, and 4 bases lay outside the gene matches. CDR3 length equals 13 residues. CDR3 in amino acids: CASSGRASNEQFF. The CDR3 nucleotides are TGTGCCAGTAGCGGGAGGGCCTCCAATGAGCAGTTCTTC.

This chain joins TRBV7-8 and TRBJ2-1; 10 bases fit TRBD1. Losses at the gene ends were 5 bases for V and 2 bases for J; bases not matched to a gene: 3. This CDR3 region has 15 residues. Germline V gives CDR1 SGHVS, CDR2 FQNEAQ. CDR3 residues: CASSPDRGPYNEQFF. In DNA, the CDR3 is TGTGCCAGCAGCCCAGACAGGGGGCCCTACAATGAGCAGTTCTTC.

V is TRBV28 and J is TRBJ2-4; 7 bases are shared with TRBD2. The germline V gene has CDR1 MDHEN and CDR2 SYDVKM. The CDR3 length is 17 residues. With 6 bases clipped from V and 4 bases from J, the junction kept 15 bases outside the gene matches. CDR3 in DNA: TGTGCCAGCAGACCCTCGATGGGGGGGGAGCGGAAAAACATTCAGTACTTC. As protein: CASRPSMGGERKNIQYF.

CDR3 amino acids: CASSDSGGDYNEQFF. CDR3 DNA sequence: TGCGCCAGCAGTGATAGCGGAGGGGACTACAATGAGCAGTTCTTC. V usage is TRBV10-2 and J usage is TRBJ2-1; perhaps TRBD2 as D (6 bases). The ends were cut back, 3 bases at V and 3 bases at J, with 12 bases in the middle. The CDR3 length is 15 residues. Germline values: CDR1 WSHSY, CDR2 SAAADI.

This chain uses TRBV9 with TRBJ2-1; 13 nucleotides line up with TRBD2. In germline, CDR1 is SGDLS, CDR2 YYNGEE. CDR3 size: 17 residues. After removal of 4 bases from V and 0 bases from J, the junction contained 4 bases not matched to a gene. CDR3 sequence: CASSPGTSGISYNEQFF. The DNA for the CDR3 is TGTGCCAGCAGCCCAGGGACTAGCGGGATCTCCTACAATGAGCAGTTCTTC.

This chain uses TRBV7-3 with TRBJ2-1; no definite D call. CDR1 SGHTA and CDR2 FQGTGA come from the germline V gene. V was trimmed by 4 bases and J by 7 bases, leaving 11 bases between them. The CDR3 sequence is 13 residues long. The CDR3 protein is CASSSQDVNEQFF. The CDR3 coding sequence is TGTGCCAGCAGCTCCCAGGACGTAAATGAGCAGTTCTTC.

V usage is TRBV6-5 and J usage is TRBJ1-1; tentatively, D is TRBD1 (6 bases). The CDR3 totals 14 residues. Germline V lookup: CDR1 MNHEY, CDR2 SVGAGI. V lost 2 bases to trimming and J lost 6 bases, with 13 bases between them. The CDR3 loop reads CASSYGREGAEAFF. As DNA, the CDR3 is TGTGCCAGCAGTTACGGACGGGAGGGGGCTGAAGCTTTCTTT.

The chain combines TRBV2 with TRBJ1-1, with D unclear. The CDR3 length is 10 residues. The germline V gene has CDR1 SNHLY and CDR2 FYNNEI. Deletions cut 3 bases from V and 11 bases from J, with 7 bases between. CDR3 DNA: TGTGCCAGCAGTGAGGGGTACGCTTTCTTT. Residues: CASSEGYAFF.

V usage is TRBV9 and J usage is TRBJ2-2, with 8 bases aligning to TRBD1. J was trimmed by 1 base and V by 10 bases; bases with no gene match: 6. The germline V gene encodes CDR1 SGDLS and CDR2 YYNGEE. The CDR3 is 14 residues long. CDR3 protein: CAGSTGVNTGELFF. The CDR3 DNA reads as TGTGCCGGTTCGACAGGGGTGAACACCGGGGAGCTGTTTTTT. The full variable domain, rest sourced from reference TRBV9 and TRBJ2-2, is DSGVTQTPKHLITATGQRVTLRCSPRSGDLSVYWYQQSLDQGLQFLIQYYNGEERAKGNILERFSAQQFPDLHSELNLSSLELGDSALYFCAGSTGVNTGELFFGEGSRLTVL.

The table lists this clone with a count of one. The chain couples TRBV27 to TRBJ1-5; TRBD1 might be the D (5 bases). Trimming cost V 5 bases and J 1 base, with 15 bases left between them. The CDR3 covers 16 residues. CDR1 is MNHEY and CDR2 is SMNVEV in the germline V gene (reference sequence). CDR3 sequence (DNA): TGTGCCAGCAGTCCAAAGACAGCCCCAAGCAATCAGCCCCAGCATTTT. Encoded protein: CASSPKTAPSNQPQHF.

The genes are TRBV19 and TRBJ1-1, with D perhaps matching TRBD1 (5 bases). CDR3 length: 13 amino acids. Germline assignment: CDR1 LNHDA and CDR2 SQIVND (reference sequence). The ends were cut back, 7 bases at V and 5 bases at J, with 14 bases in the middle. The CDR3 sequence: CASKPRGVTEAFF. The CDR3, as DNA: TGTGCCAGTAAACCCCGGGGGGTAACTGAAGCTTTCTTT.

The gene calls are TRBV27 and TRBJ2-3; D perhaps matches TRBD1 (5 bases). Deletions cut 0 bases from V and 2 bases from J, with 18 bases between. Germline assignment: CDR1 MNHEY and CDR2 SMNVEV (reference sequence). CDR3 length equals 18 residues. CDR3 sequence reads: CASSLSPPVGLYTDTQYF. DNA of the CDR3: TGTGCCAGCAGTTTATCGCCCCCAGTGGGGCTATACACAGATACGCAGTATTTT.

The chain uses TRBV28 and TRBJ2-7; 9 bases fit TRBD2. The CDR3 consists of 19 residues. Per the germline V gene, CDR1 is MDHEN and CDR2 is SYDVKM. V gave up 2 bases and J gave up 3 bases; unmatched junction bases: 17. The CDR3 loop reads CASSLPPMGSGRGGYEQYF. The CDR3 region has the DNA TGTGCCAGCAGTTTACCCCCCATGGGTAGCGGGAGAGGGGGCTACGAGCAGTACTTC.

This clone was seen a single time. V and J are TRBV7-3 and TRBJ2-5, with D perhaps matching TRBD1 (5 bases). Germline-derived CDR1 and CDR2 are SGHTA and FQGTGA. Deletions cut 2 bases from V and 5 bases from J, with 12 bases between. The CDR3 runs to 14 residues. CDR3 in amino acids: CASSLLGARETQYF. The CDR3 nucleotides are TGTGCCAGCAGCTTACTTGGGGCAAGGGAGACCCAGTACTTC.

This sequence joins TRBV5-1 and TRBJ2-4, with unresolved D. Germline values: CDR1 SGHRS, CDR2 YFSETQ. The CDR3 extends over 16 amino acids. V lost 3 bases to trimming and J lost 0 bases, with 13 bases between them. This CDR3 is CASSSRPDLAKNIQYF. The CDR3 region has the DNA TGCGCCAGCAGCTCCCGCCCAGATCTAGCCAAAAACATTCAGTACTTC.